The 10 T cell receptor beta chains below come from one sample, sequenced in a study of read filtering for tumor transcriptome and immune sequencing. Molecular barcoded adaptors covering alpha/delta and beta/gamma chains were used on roughly 400 ng RNA. TCRdb ran MiXCR on the reads and lists one entry per CDR3 protein. Of about 46,000 distinct CDR3 sequences detected, less than 20% appear once; the ten largest clones hold 30% to 45%. The sequencing input was a population of CD138-negative cells sorted from bone marrow. These receptor sequences come from a donor at least 40 years old with multiple myeloma.

There are many counts of this clonotype. J is TRBJ2-5 and V is TRBV11-3; D is tentatively TRBD1 or TRBD2 (7 bases each). The CDR3 is 15 amino acids. V lost 4 bases and J 4 bases, leaving 16 bases between the germline ends. The germline V gene has CDR1 SGHNT and CDR2 YENEEA. The CDR3 DNA reads TGTGCCAGCAGCTCAGGGGGGGTACTGGGAGAGACCCAGTACTTC. Its protein is CASSSGGVLGETQYF.

This clonotype was counted many times. The genes are TRBV7-9 and TRBJ2-7, with a tentative D call TRBD2 (5 bases). CDR3 length: 12 residues. The ends were cut back, 4 bases at V and 7 bases at J, with 11 bases in the middle. Germline CDR1 reads SEHNR; CDR2 reads FQNEAQ (reference sequence). The CDR3 protein is CASSSAVREQYF. The CDR3 nucleotides are TGTGCCAGCAGCTCAGCGGTGCGGGAGCAGTACTTC.

The V gene is TRBV7-6, the J gene TRBJ2-5, with unresolved D. Germline values: CDR1 SGHVS, CDR2 FNYEAQ. Trimming took off 1 base at V and 5 bases at J, with 11 bases between the two ends. The CDR3 covers 14 residues. Here the CDR3 DNA reads TGTGCCAGCAGCTTAGAAGGGCTAGGGGAGACCCAGTACTTC. Its translation: CASSLEGLGETQYF.

Comment on this clonotype: This is likely an artifact of a read error, given a far larger clone one base away. This chain joins TRBV6-6 and TRBJ1-1; weak D call: TRBD1 (6 bases). Germline CDR1 and CDR2: MNHNY and SVGAGI (reference sequence). The CDR3 has 18 amino acids. The CDR3 DNA reads TGTGTCAGCAGTTATATGGGGACACAGGGAAAGTTGAACACTGAAGCTTTCTTT. It yields the protein CVSSYMGTQGKLNTEAFF.

Only a few counts were recorded for this clonotype. A read error is possible here, since a much larger clone lies one base away. This chain joins TRBV28 and TRBJ2-7; 10 positions match TRBD2. Germline CDR1 MDHEN, CDR2 SYDVKM. The CDR3 spans 13 residues. The chain's CDR3 is CASRGLAPSEPYF. The CDR3 DNA sequence: TGTGCCAGCAGGGGACTAGCGCCCTCCGAGCCGTACTTC.

The J gene is TRBJ1-5, the V gene TRBV5-5, with unresolved D. This CDR3 spans 14 amino acids. Trimming shortened V by 2 bases and J by 7 bases, and 13 bases separated the two germline ends. Germline V gives CDR1 SGHKS, CDR2 YYEKEE (reference sequence). In nucleotides, the CDR3 is TGTGCCAGCAGCTTTGACATGAGCCGGCAGCCCCAGCATTTT. It specifies CASSFDMSRQPQHF. The full variable domain, in which reference TRBV5-5 and TRBJ1-5 provide the parts outside the CDR3, is DAGVTQSPTHLIKTRGQQVTLRCSPISGHKSVSWYQQVLGQGPQFIFQYYEKEERGRGNFPDRFSARQFPNYSSELNVNALLLGDSALYLCASSFDMSRQPQHFGDGTRLSIL.

The table lists this clonotype with many counts. The V and J genes are TRBV28 and TRBJ2-6; the match to TRBD1 covers 8 bases. The germline V gene has CDR1 MDHEN and CDR2 SYDVKM. The V and J ends lost 11 bases and 2 bases, in that order; junction bases with no gene match: 8. The CDR3 is 15 residues long. The CDR3 loop is CAGSTGQAGANVLTF. The CDR3 DNA is TGTGCCGGAAGCACGGGACAGGCTGGGGCCAACGTCCTGACTTTC.

This clonotype has just a few counts. Since a far larger clone is one base different, this is likely a read error. This chain joins TRBV3-1 and TRBJ1-4; D uncertain. This CDR3 is 16 amino acids long. Per germline, CDR1 LGHDT and CDR2 YNNKEL (reference sequence). The CDR3 nucleotides read TGTGCCAGCAGCCTCAGGACTAGCGGGAGCACAGATACGCCGTATTTT. It yields the protein CASSLRTSGSTDTPYF.

The rearrangement uses TRBV14 and TRBJ2-2; tentatively, D is TRBD2 (6 bases). The CDR3 consists of 20 residues. V shed 0 bases and J shed 0 bases, with 20 bases lying between them. Germline V CDR1 and CDR2: SGHDN, FVKESK. The CDR3 here is CASSQDPGVKIDANTGELFF. The CDR3 nucleotides read TGTGCCAGCAGCCAAGATCCGGGGGTAAAGATTGACGCGAACACCGGGGAGCTGTTTTTT.

This clonotype was recorded at least ten times. The chain is built from TRBV5-1 and TRBJ2-3; D remains unclear. This CDR3 has 13 amino acids. From germline, CDR1 is SGHRS and CDR2 YFSETQ. Trimming left V 4 bases short and J 0 bases short, with 6 bases between. The CDR3 protein is CASSGGSTDTQYF. In nucleotides, the CDR3 is TGCGCCAGCAGCGGCGGTAGCACAGATACGCAGTATTTT.